A selection of T cell receptor beta chains follows, all from one sample in a study of CD8+CD57+ T cells in acquired aplastic anemia. TCRdb re-derived calls from the reads in MiXCR, one entry per CDR3 protein. Here the sample spans about half a million distinct CDR3 sequences, roughly a third being singletons. Sequenced: sorted CD4+, CD8+, or CD8+CD57+ T cells (not recorded which) from PBMCs. The origin of the receptors is a human donor with aplastic anemia. Both conserved end residues are part of each CDR3. The D gene is left open where the match is weak. Clone size is given for some rows only: seen once, a few or many times, or a class if the clone is expanded.

v_call,cdr3_length,d_call,j_call,clone_size,cdr3_nt,cdr3_aa
TRBV7-2,13,.,TRBJ2-5,.,TGTGCCAGCAGCTCTGGACCTGCTGAGACCCAGTACTTC,CASSSGPAETQYF
TRBV18,15,.,TRBJ1-2,.,TGTGCCAGCTCACCACCGTCGGGGGGAGAGAAGGGCTACACCTTC,CASSPPSGGEKGYTF
TRBV2,14,.,TRBJ2-7,few,TGTGCCAGCAGTGACAGGGACATGTCGGGGGAGCAGTACTTC,CASSDRDMSGEQYF
TRBV11-1,18,.,TRBJ2-6,.,TGTGCCAGCAGCTTAGCTGTCATACTAGGCTCTGGGGCCAACGTCCTGACTTTC,CASSLAVILGSGANVLTF
TRBV20-1,12,.,TRBJ2-7,many,TGCAGTGCGAGACTACCCCTCCGCGAGCAGTACTTC,CSARLPLREQYF
TRBV7-2,14,.,TRBJ2-7,.,TGTGCCAGCAGCCGTACACCGACGGGCTACGAGCAGTACTTC,CASSRTPTGYEQYF
TRBV29-1,13,.,TRBJ2-7,.,TGCAGCGTTGAGATAGGGAGCTCCTACGAGCAGTACTTC,CSVEIGSSYEQYF
TRBV2,14,.,TRBJ1-2,once,TGTGCCAGCAGTGAGGGGGCAGGGGATTATGGCTACACCTTC,CASSEGAGDYGYTF
TRBV29-1,16,TRBD2,TRBJ2-7,many,TGCAGCGCCGGGGGACTAGCGGGAGGGAGCTCCTACGAGCAGTACTTC,CSAGGLAGGSSYEQYF
TRBV24-1,15,.,TRBJ2-3,many,TGTGCCACCAGTGATTCTTCAGGGATAACAGATACGCAGTATTTT,CATSDSSGITDTQYF
TRBV5-1,14,.,TRBJ2-5,.,TGCGCCAGCAGCTTGAGGGGAATTAAAGAGACCCAGTACTTC,CASSLRGIKETQYF
TRBV5-1,16,.,TRBJ2-3,few,TGCGCCAGCAGCTTGGCGCGGACGTTAAGCACAGATACGCAGTATTTT,CASSLARTLSTDTQYF
TRBV7-9,13,TRBD1,TRBJ1-2,many,TGTGCCAGCGCCGCGGGACAGGGCCTTGGCTACACCTTC,CASAAGQGLGYTF
TRBV7-2,13,.,TRBJ1-2,many,TGTGCCAGCAGCTCCCCGAAAAAGAATGGCTACACCTTC,CASSSPKKNGYTF
TRBV9,16,TRBD2,TRBJ2-3,many,TGTGCCAGCAGCGTCGAACTAGCGGGACCCACAGATACGCAGTATTTT,CASSVELAGPTDTQYF
TRBV19,17,.,TRBJ2-2,few,TGTGCCAGTAGTATTTATGGCCCCCTGGCTGGCACCGGGGAGCTGTTTTTT,CASSIYGPLAGTGELFF
TRBV25-1,15,.,TRBJ1-6,.,TGTGCCAGCAGTGACCCGGGATCCTATAATTCACCCCTCCACTTT,CASSDPGSYNSPLHF
TRBV12-3/TRBV12-4,14,TRBD1,TRBJ1-6,.,TGTGCCAGCAGCTGGGGACAGATAAATTCACCCCTCCACTTT,CASSWGQINSPLHF
TRBV29-1,14,.,TRBJ1-1,many,TGCAGCGTCCTGCCTATAGGACAGAACACTGAAGCTTTCTTT,CSVLPIGQNTEAFF
TRBV7-9,12,.,TRBJ2-1,.,TGTGCCAGCAGCCCCGGAGAGGGTGAGCAGTTCTTC,CASSPGEGEQFF
TRBV20-1,16,TRBD1,TRBJ1-2,.,TGCAGTGCCACCTCAACCGGACAGGCGGATAACTATGGCTACACCTTC,CSATSTGQADNYGYTF
TRBV20-1,12,.,TRBJ1-6,many,TGCAGTGCGGCGGGCCCTAATTCACCCCTCCACTTT,CSAAGPNSPLHF
TRBV4-1,13,.,TRBJ1-2,.,TGCGCCAGCAGCCAAGGGGCCGATTCTGGCTACACCTTC,CASSQGADSGYTF
TRBV11-2,16,TRBD2,TRBJ2-7,.,TGTGCCAGCAGCTTGGATCTAGCGGGAGGGCCGGGGGAGCAGTACTTC,CASSLDLAGGPGEQYF
TRBV6-1,15,.,TRBJ1-5,.,TGTGCCAGGGTCAACGCTGGGCAGGGGCATCAGCCCCAGCATTTT,CARVNAGQGHQPQHF
TRBV6-1,13,TRBD1,TRBJ2-2,.,TGTGCCAGCAGGCCGACAGGGTTGGGGGAGCTGTTTTTT,CASRPTGLGELFF
TRBV3-1,15,TRBD1,TRBJ1-2,.,TGTGCCAGCAGCCAAGAGGGACAGGGGAGCTATGGCTACACCTTC,CASSQEGQGSYGYTF
TRBV4-1,13,.,TRBJ1-2,few,TGCGCCAGCAGCCAAGATGGGGAGGGCGGCTACACCTTC,CASSQDGEGGYTF
TRBV24-1,15,.,TRBJ1-5,few,TGTGCCAGCTCACCTTACGGGGTTAGCAATCAGCCCCAGCATTTT,CASSPYGVSNQPQHF
TRBV29-1,10,.,TRBJ2-7,.,TGCAGCGCCGAGGGACACGAGCAGTACTTC,CSAEGHEQYF
TRBV10-3,15,.,TRBJ1-2,.,TGTGCCATCAGTGAGAAACGGGCGGATCTTTATGGCTACACCTTC,CAISEKRADLYGYTF
TRBV25-1,13,.,TRBJ1-2,.,TGTGCCAGCAGTGGCGTACAAAACTATGGCTACACCTTC,CASSGVQNYGYTF
TRBV19,16,.,TRBJ2-2,.,TGTGCCAGCCCTCGTAAGGCGGAGACGAACACCGGGGAGCTGTTTTTT,CASPRKAETNTGELFF
TRBV20-1,15,TRBD1,TRBJ2-2,few,TGCAGTGCTTGGGACAGCCAAACGAACACCGGGGAGCTGTTTTTT,CSAWDSQTNTGELFF
TRBV20-1,14,.,TRBJ2-1,few,TGCAGTGTTCGCGGGGCTCACGAGGGCAATGAGCAGTTCTTC,CSVRGAHEGNEQFF
TRBV7-2,15,.,TRBJ1-2,many,TGTGCCAGCAGCCCTCGCGTAGCCGCTGATCATGGCTACACCTTC,CASSPRVAADHGYTF
TRBV12-3/TRBV12-4,13,.,TRBJ1-2,many,TGTGCCAGCAGTTTAGGGCAGTCTTTCGGCTACACCTTC,CASSLGQSFGYTF
TRBV2,13,TRBD1,TRBJ1-1,many,TGTGCCAGCAGTAGGGGACAGTTCAGTGAAGCTTTCTTT,CASSRGQFSEAFF
TRBV2,13,.,TRBJ2-1,.,TGTGCCAGCCGACAGGGGGCGGGAGGGGAGCAGTTCTTC,CASRQGAGGEQFF
TRBV6-2/TRBV6-3,18,.,TRBJ2-7,.,TGTGCCAGCAGTTCGATCGCCGTCGGGCGGGGCAGCTCCTACGAGCAGTACTTC,CASSSIAVGRGSSYEQYF
TRBV25-1,16,TRBD2,TRBJ2-5,.,TGTGCCAGCAGTGAGGCTAGCGGGGGGGCCGGAGAGACCCAGTACTTC,CASSEASGGAGETQYF
TRBV2,15,TRBD2,TRBJ2-3,few,TGTGCCAGCAGGGAGGGAGGACTAGACTTCTATACGCAGTATTTT,CASREGGLDFYTQYF
TRBV19,13,.,TRBJ1-5,many,TGTGCCAGTAGTCTCAGGGTTTATCAGCCCCAGCATTTT,CASSLRVYQPQHF
TRBV7-7,16,.,TRBJ2-1,.,TGTGCTAGCAGCTTAGATGTACAGAGCTCCTGCAATGAGCAGTTCTTC,CASSLDVQSSCNEQFF
TRBV7-3,16,.,TRBJ2-3,few,TGTGCCAGCAGCTTAAGCATGGGGGGTAGCACAGATACGCAGTATTTT,CASSLSMGGSTDTQYF